This T cell receptor beta chain was captured by sequencing in a study of T cell changes during pregnancy in multiple sclerosis. CDR1 is MNHEY and CDR2 is SMNVEV in the germline V gene (reference sequence). Trimming cost V 3 bases and J 5 bases, with 14 bases left between them. This CDR3 has 15 residues. Assay used: immunoSEQ multiplex PCR; TCRdb lists only in-frame clones, some missing. The sample has about 56,000 clones; 85% to 95% are singletons. The chain links TRBV27 to TRBJ2-1; D not certain. The input for sequencing was CD4+ T cells from peripheral blood mononuclear cells, taken in the third trimester of pregnancy. The sequence derives from a female donor with multiple sclerosis, enrolled in a pregnancy study. The chain's CDR3 is CASSFKNSLNNEQFF. CDR3 coding DNA: TGTGCCAGCAGTTTCAAGAATAGTCTGAACAATGAGCAGTTCTTC.